Presented here are 29 T cell receptor beta chains from one specimen sequenced in a study of T cell repertoires in ileal Crohn's disease. TCRdb keeps only in-frame clones here, not all; method: immunoSEQ multiplex PCR. This table has 7,000 to 8,500 clones, more than 80% appearing once. Sequencing input: ileal tissue. All receptors come from an adult with Crohn's disease.

The chain has TRBV30 and TRBJ2-3, with TRBD2 identical over 9 bases. V trimming: 8 bases; J trimming: 1 base; junction bases outside the gene matches: 7. The CDR3 is 14 amino acids. Germline values: CDR1 GTSNPN, CDR2 SVGIG (reference sequence). The CDR3 is CAGLASRGTDTQYF. The CDR3 region has the DNA TGTGCCGGACTAGCGTCCCGGGGCACAGATACGCAGTATTTT.

The V call is TRBV5-4, the J call TRBJ1-2; 7 nucleotides agree with TRBD1. The germline gives CDR1 SGHNT, CDR2 YYREEE (reference sequence). The CDR3 consists of 15 residues. V dropped 3 bases and J dropped 2; count of bases not matched to a gene: 7. The CDR3 region is CASSSPGQRNYGYTF. For the CDR3, the DNA is TGTGCCAGCAGCTCTCCGGGACAGAGAAACTATGGCTACACCTTC.

V usage is TRBV9 and J usage is TRBJ1-2, with a tentative D call TRBD1 (5 bases). Germline lookup yields CDR1 SGDLS and CDR2 YYNGEE. The CDR3 is 16 residues long. Trimming cost V 4 bases and J 3 bases, with 19 bases left between them. The CDR3 DNA follows: TGTGCCAGCAGCTCGGACTCTGTCGGGGACTACTATGGCTACACCTTC. Its translation: CASSSDSVGDYYGYTF.

The chain joins TRBV5-1 to TRBJ1-3; D is ambiguous. The germline CDR1 and CDR2 sequences are SGHRS and YFSETQ. V dropped 0 bases and J dropped 4 bases, with 11 bases sitting between them. This CDR3 spans 15 amino acids. The chain's CDR3 is CASSLAGSEGNTIYF. CDR3 nucleotides: TGCGCCAGCAGCTTGGCCGGGTCTGAGGGAAACACCATATATTTT. Full variable domain (outside the CDR3, taken from reference TRBV5-1 and TRBJ1-3): KAGVTQTPRYLIKTRGQQVTLSCSPISGHRSVSWYQQTPGQGLQFLFEYFSETQRNKGNFPGRFSGRQFSNSRSEMNVSTLELGDSALYLCASSLAGSEGNTIYFGEGSWLTVV.

This clone was seen once. V usage is TRBV11-3 and J usage is TRBJ1-1; no clear D. Germline assignment: CDR1 SGHNT and CDR2 YENEEA. V gave up 5 bases and J gave up 6 bases, with 10 bases separating them. CDR3 size: 12 residues. CDR3 DNA: TGTGCCAGCAGCCCCCAGGCCGCTGAAGCTTTCTTT. It yields the protein CASSPQAAEAFF.

This chain joins TRBV12-5 and TRBJ2-1, with D perhaps matching TRBD2 (5 bases). V dropped 3 bases and J dropped 8 bases, with 14 bases sitting between them. This CDR3 contains 14 residues. CDR1 is LGHNT, CDR2 FRNRAP, per germline. CDR3 coding DNA: TGTGCTAGTGGTTTCCGTGGGATTAGCGATGAGCAGTTCTTC. Encoded protein: CASGFRGISDEQFF.

This clone came up once. This chain connects TRBV5-4 to TRBJ2-3; 8 bases agree with TRBD2. After removal of 5 bases from V and 8 bases from J, the junction contained 19 bases not matched to a gene. Germline loops: CDR1 SGHNT, CDR2 YYREEE (reference sequence). The CDR3 consists of 17 residues. CDR3 protein: CASSGLAGPRGEVTQYF. In nucleotides, the CDR3 is TGTGCCAGCAGTGGGCTAGCGGGCCCGAGGGGGGAGGTTACGCAGTATTTT.

The chain links TRBV9 to TRBJ1-2, with a tentative D call TRBD1 (5 bases). V lost 0 bases, J lost 2 bases, and 11 bases lay in between. Per germline, CDR1 SGDLS and CDR2 YYNGEE. This CDR3 contains 15 residues. The CDR3 region is CASSVAGEFNYGYTF. DNA of the CDR3: TGTGCCAGCAGCGTAGCGGGGGAATTCAACTATGGCTACACCTTC.

The gene calls are TRBV10-3 and TRBJ2-2, with 8 nucleotides matching TRBD1. The CDR3 runs 15 residues. The ends lost 5 bases at V and 4 bases at J; junction bases unmatched: 6. Germline V CDR1 and CDR2: ENHRY, SYGVKD. CDR3 amino acids: CAISLGQGSTGELFF. Written as DNA, the CDR3 is TGTGCCATCAGTTTAGGACAGGGAAGCACCGGGGAGCTGTTTTTT.

The V and J genes are TRBV19 and TRBJ1-2; TRBD1 matches 8 bases. CDR1 and CDR2 from the germline V gene are LNHDA and SQIVND (reference sequence). The CDR3 runs 15 residues. V lost 2 bases, J lost 4 bases, and 6 bases stayed unmatched. The CDR3 DNA follows: TGTGCCAGTAGTATACGGGACAGGAGGCTCTATGGCTACACCTTC. Protein product: CASSIRDRRLYGYTF.

The chain combines TRBV5-1 with TRBJ2-6; D gene unclear. The length of the CDR3 is 15 residues. CDR1 is SGHRS and CDR2 is YFSETQ in the germline V gene. The V and J ends lost 3 bases and 0 bases respectively, with 7 bases between them. The CDR3 DNA reads as TGCGCCAGCAGCTCCAGTGGCTCTGGGGCCAACGTCCTGACTTTC. Translated: CASSSSGSGANVLTF.

This sequence joins TRBV19 and TRBJ2-5, with 8 positions matching TRBD2. V dropped 2 bases and J dropped 4; count of bases not matched to a gene: 6. Germline V lookup: CDR1 LNHDA, CDR2 SQIVND (reference sequence). This CDR3 has 15 residues. The CDR3 nucleotides are TGTGCCAGTAGTATATATAGCGGGATAGGAGAGACCCAGTACTTC. It translates to CASSIYSGIGETQYF.

V and J are TRBV14 and TRBJ2-2, with a weak D call TRBD1 (5 bases). This CDR3 is built from 13 residues. In germline, CDR1 is SGHDN, CDR2 FVKESK. The V gene lost 4 bases and the J gene lost 8 bases, with 11 bases spanning the gap. The DNA for the CDR3 is TGTGCCAGCAGCCCATCAGGGTTAGGGGAGCTGTTTTTT. Residues: CASSPSGLGELFF.

This chain uses TRBV6-4 with TRBJ2-3; possibly TRBD2 for D (6 bases). Per the germline V gene, CDR1 is MRHNA and CDR2 is SNTAGT. There are 15 residues in the CDR3. The V and J ends lost 2 bases and 3 bases respectively, with 12 bases between them. The CDR3 bases are TGTGCCAGCAGTGACCGGGACTCAGCAACAGATACGCAGTATTTT. Encoded protein: CASSDRDSATDTQYF.

This clone was counted a single time. The chain has TRBV5-1 and TRBJ2-3; TRBD1 aligns across 11 bases. The CDR3 is 14 amino acids. Trimming cost V 4 bases and J 5 bases; bases outside gene matches: 3. In germline, CDR1 is SGHRS, CDR2 YFSETQ. The CDR3 nucleotides read TGCGCCAGCAGCCTGGGACAGGGGGGAGATACGCAGTATTTT. As protein: CASSLGQGGDTQYF.

The gene calls are TRBV5-6 and TRBJ1-4; TRBD1 agrees at 9 bases. V was pared by 4 bases and J by 7 bases, with 8 bases of the junction left unmatched. Germline values: CDR1 SGHDT, CDR2 YYEEEE. This CDR3 spans 15 amino acids. The DNA of the CDR3 is TGTGCCAGCAGCGGGGGGACAGGGCGGAGTGAAAAACTGTTTTTT. It specifies CASSGGTGRSEKLFF.

In DNA form, the CDR3 reads TGTGCCAGCAGCCAAGATTCGGCAGGTAGCTCCTACGAGCAGTACTTC. Its translation is CASSQDSAGSSYEQYF. The V call is TRBV4-2, the J call TRBJ2-7; D is unclear. V was cut by 0 bases and J by 0 bases, with 12 bases left in between. This CDR3 comprises 16 residues. Germline assignment: CDR1 LGHNA and CDR2 YNFKEQ.

V is TRBV6-5 and J is TRBJ2-7; no clear D. Germline CDR1 reads MNHEY; CDR2 reads SVGAGI. Trimming took 2 bases from V and 4 from J, leaving 6 bases between them. This CDR3 has 12 amino acids. The CDR3 DNA sequence: TGTGCCAGCAGTTACGACTCTTACGAGCAGTACTTC. Amino acid sequence: CASSYDSYEQYF.

The table lists this clone with a count of one. The CDR3 loop is CASSERETDTQYF. In DNA, the CDR3 is TGTGCCAGCAGTGAGCGGGAGACAGATACGCAGTATTTT. This rearrangement joins TRBV6-4 to TRBJ2-3, with TRBD2 matching 7 bases. The CDR3 totals 13 residues. The V gene's germline CDR1 is MRHNA and CDR2 SNTAGT. With 3 bases clipped from V and 3 bases from J, the junction kept 0 bases outside the gene matches.

V usage is TRBV6-1 and J usage is TRBJ1-2; D is ambiguous. Germline CDR1 reads MNHNS; CDR2 reads SASEGT. V lost 10 bases, J lost 4 bases, and 10 bases lay in between. CDR3 size: 11 residues. The CDR3 here is CATMSGYGYTF. The CDR3 DNA follows: TGTGCCACGATGTCGGGCTATGGCTACACCTTC.

The chain links TRBV9 to TRBJ1-1; D may be TRBD1 (6 bases). Trimming took off 4 bases at V and 4 bases at J, with 17 bases between the two ends. Germline loops: CDR1 SGDLS, CDR2 YYNGEE. The CDR3 is 15 amino acids. CDR3 loop: CASSPYGQLSTEAFF. CDR3 DNA: TGTGCCAGCAGCCCCTACGGACAGTTGAGCACTGAAGCTTTCTTT.

The genes are TRBV10-2 and TRBJ2-7; TRBD1 matches 8 bases. The CDR3 runs to 14 residues. The trim removed 3 bases at V and 3 bases at J, leaving 4 bases unmatched. Looked up from germline, CDR1 is WSHSY and CDR2 is SAAADI. The CDR3 DNA sequence: TGCGCCAGCAGTGAAAACAGGGGGATCTACGAGCAGTACTTC. It encodes CASSENRGIYEQYF.

The J gene is TRBJ1-2, the V gene TRBV5-6, with D maybe TRBD1 (5 bases). Germline-derived CDR1 and CDR2 are SGHDT and YYEEEE. The V and J ends lost 0 bases and 3 bases respectively, with 15 bases between them. This CDR3 contains 16 residues. CDR3 coding DNA: TGTGCCAGCAGCTTGGAGCGGGCAGGGCGGGACTATGGCTACACCTTC. The encoded protein is CASSLERAGRDYGYTF.

V usage is TRBV6-1 and J usage is TRBJ1-2; no clear D. This CDR3 has 14 amino acids. Germline V gene lookup returns CDR1 MNHNS and CDR2 SASEGT. V lost 6 bases, J lost 4 bases, and 15 bases lay in between. As DNA, the CDR3 is TGTGCCAGCAGGGGTGGGAGGAGTCCCTATGGCTACACCTTC. Residues: CASRGGRSPYGYTF.

V usage is TRBV30 and J usage is TRBJ1-1, with D maybe TRBD1 (5 bases). V was trimmed by 2 bases and J by 2 bases, leaving 15 bases between them. CDR1 and CDR2 (germline): GTSNPN, SVGIG (reference sequence). The CDR3 totals 15 residues. The CDR3 here is CAWSRRTPTNTEAFF. In DNA, the CDR3 is TGTGCCTGGAGTAGAAGGACACCCACCAACACTGAAGCTTTCTTT.

The rearrangement links TRBV19 to TRBJ1-5; TRBD1 matches 7 bases. Trimming cost V 4 bases and J 5 bases; bases outside gene matches: 5. CDR1 and CDR2 (germline): LNHDA, SQIVND (reference sequence). This CDR3 is built from 14 residues. This CDR3 reads CASSRDSAYQPQHF. The DNA for the CDR3 is TGTGCCAGTAGTAGGGACAGCGCTTATCAGCCCCAGCATTTT.

The J gene is TRBJ2-1, the V gene TRBV6-4, with TRBD2 matching 12 bases. J lost 4 bases, V lost 2 bases, and 0 bases had no gene match. This CDR3 has 15 amino acids. CDR1 is MRHNA and CDR2 is SNTAGT in the germline V gene. The CDR3: CASSDGTSGYNEQFF. Written as DNA, the CDR3 is TGTGCCAGCAGTGACGGGACTAGCGGGTACAATGAGCAGTTCTTC.

The CDR3 spells CASSSGLAGDEQYF. The CDR3 nucleotides read TGTGCCAGCAGCTCGGGACTAGCGGGAGACGAGCAGTACTTC. The chain joins TRBV5-4 to TRBJ2-7; 14 nucleotides align to TRBD2. The CDR3 runs 14 residues. With V trimmed by 3 bases and J by 5 bases, 1 base remained unmatched. Germline V gene data show CDR1 as SGHNT and CDR2 as YYREEE (reference sequence).

The chain is built from TRBV25-1 and TRBJ2-3, with TRBD1 matching over 7 bases. The junction had 3 bases not matched to a gene; V was cut back by 6 bases and J by 0 bases. Per the germline V gene, CDR1 is MGHDK and CDR2 is SYGVNS. CDR3 length: 14 residues. Written as DNA, the CDR3 is TGTGCCAGCAGCTCGGGACAGAGCACAGATACGCAGTATTTT. Amino acids: CASSSGQSTDTQYF.